The TCR beta chain described here comes from a study of low-dose radiotherapy and immunotherapy resistance in tumors. The sample holds many counts of this clonotype. Stated time point: after trial treatment. The treatment: LDRT plus nivolumab, ipilimumab, low-dose cyclophosphamide and aspirin (RACIN trial). The therapy administered to donors comprised nivolumab, ipilimumab, aspirin, low-dose cyclophosphamide and low-dose radiotherapy. The V gene lost 0 bases and the J gene lost 5 bases, with 7 bases spanning the gap. Germline CDR1 is SGHVS and CDR2 is FQNEAQ. The CDR3 sequence is 13 residues long. cDNA synthesis used a TRAV/TRBV-specific primer set for both chains. TCR amplification involved 20 PCR cycles with a constant-region primer and V-primer adapter. TCRdb re-derived calls from the reads in MiXCR, one entry per CDR3 protein. Of some 100,000 distinct CDR3 sequences in the sample, under 25% are singletons; the top ten hold roughly 13%.

The sequence was obtained from a female donor with ovarian cancer. The source was PBMCs, collected after low-dose radiotherapy plus immunotherapy. The chain combines TRBV7-8 with TRBJ2-5; D unclear. The CDR3 sequence: CASSLAQGETQYF. The DNA for the CDR3 is TGTGCCAGCAGCTTAGCCCAAGGGGAGACCCAGTACTTC.